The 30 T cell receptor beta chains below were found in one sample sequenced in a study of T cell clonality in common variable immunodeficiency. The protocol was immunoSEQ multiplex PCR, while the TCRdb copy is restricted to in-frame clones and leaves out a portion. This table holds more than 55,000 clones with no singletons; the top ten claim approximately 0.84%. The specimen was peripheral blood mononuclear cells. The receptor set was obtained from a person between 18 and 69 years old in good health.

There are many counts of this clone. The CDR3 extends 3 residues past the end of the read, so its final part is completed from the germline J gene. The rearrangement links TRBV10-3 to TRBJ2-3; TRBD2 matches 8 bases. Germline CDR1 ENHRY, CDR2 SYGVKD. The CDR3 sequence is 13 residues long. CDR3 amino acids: CAIRGAGEDTQYF. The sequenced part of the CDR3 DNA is TGTGCCATCAGGGGAGCGGGAGAAGACACG.

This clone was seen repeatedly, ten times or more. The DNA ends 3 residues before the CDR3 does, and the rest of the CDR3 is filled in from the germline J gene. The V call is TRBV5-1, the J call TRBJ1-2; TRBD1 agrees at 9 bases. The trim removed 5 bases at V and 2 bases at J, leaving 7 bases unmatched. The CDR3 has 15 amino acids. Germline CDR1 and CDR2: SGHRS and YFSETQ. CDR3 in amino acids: CASSTSGTGNYGYTF. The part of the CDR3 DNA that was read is TGCGCCAGCAGTACCTCCGGGACAGGGAACTATGGC.

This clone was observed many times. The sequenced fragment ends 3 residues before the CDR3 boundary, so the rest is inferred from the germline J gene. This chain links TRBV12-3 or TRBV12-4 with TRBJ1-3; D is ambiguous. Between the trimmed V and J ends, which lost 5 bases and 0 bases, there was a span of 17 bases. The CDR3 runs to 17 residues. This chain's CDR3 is CASSPEPRRSSGNTIYF. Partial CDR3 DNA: TGTGCCAGCAGTCCCGAACCCAGGCGATCCTCTGGAAACACC.

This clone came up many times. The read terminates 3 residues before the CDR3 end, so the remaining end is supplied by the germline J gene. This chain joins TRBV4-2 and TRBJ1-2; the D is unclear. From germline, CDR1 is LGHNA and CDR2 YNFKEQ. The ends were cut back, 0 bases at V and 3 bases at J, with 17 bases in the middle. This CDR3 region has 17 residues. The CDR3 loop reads CASSQDRVVRTYYGYTF. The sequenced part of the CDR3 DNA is TGTGCCAGCAGCCAAGATAGGGTCGTCAGAACCTACTATGGC.

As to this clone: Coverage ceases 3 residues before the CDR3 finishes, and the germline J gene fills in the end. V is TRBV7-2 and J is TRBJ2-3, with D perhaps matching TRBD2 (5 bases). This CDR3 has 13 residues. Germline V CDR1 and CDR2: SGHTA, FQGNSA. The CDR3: CASRDLNGEAQYF. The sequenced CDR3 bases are TGTGCCAGCAGGGACTTGAATGGAGAGGCG.

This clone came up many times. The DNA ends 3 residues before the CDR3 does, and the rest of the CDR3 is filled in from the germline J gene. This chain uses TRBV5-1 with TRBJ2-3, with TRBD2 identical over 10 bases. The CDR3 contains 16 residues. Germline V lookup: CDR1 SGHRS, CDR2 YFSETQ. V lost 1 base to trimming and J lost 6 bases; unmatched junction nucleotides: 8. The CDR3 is CASSLSLAGVRDTQYF. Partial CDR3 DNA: TGCGCCAGCAGCTTGTCCCTAGCGGGGGTCAGGGATACG.

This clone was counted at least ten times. The CDR3 DNA, read in part, is TGCGCCAGCAGCTTGGTGTTGGCAGCGGGAGGATTGAATGAG. Protein product: CASSLVLAAGGLNE. The whole CDR3 region reads CASSLVLAAGGLNEQFF. J is TRBJ2-1 and V is TRBV5-1, with 9 bases aligning to TRBD2. The CDR3 end falls 3 residues outside the read, so it is completed with the germline J gene. Germline V CDR1 and CDR2: SGHRS, YFSETQ. With 0 bases clipped from V and 7 bases from J, the junction kept 11 bases outside the gene matches. This CDR3 has 17 residues.

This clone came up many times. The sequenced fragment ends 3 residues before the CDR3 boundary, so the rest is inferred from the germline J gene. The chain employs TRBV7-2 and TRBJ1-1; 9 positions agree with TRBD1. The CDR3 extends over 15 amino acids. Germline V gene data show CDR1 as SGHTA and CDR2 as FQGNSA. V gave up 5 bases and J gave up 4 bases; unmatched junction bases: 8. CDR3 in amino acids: CASSLPGQGSTEAFF. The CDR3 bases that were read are TGTGCCAGCAGCCTACCGGGACAGGGATCCACTGAA.

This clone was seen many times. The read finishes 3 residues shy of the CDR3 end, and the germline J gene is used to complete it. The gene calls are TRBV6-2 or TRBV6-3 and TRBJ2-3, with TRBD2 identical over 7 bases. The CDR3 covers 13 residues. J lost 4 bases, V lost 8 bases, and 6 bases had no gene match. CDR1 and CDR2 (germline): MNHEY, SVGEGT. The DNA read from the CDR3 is TGTGCCAGCCGACCGGGGGGATCAGATACG. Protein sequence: CASRPGGSDT. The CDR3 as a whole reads CASRPGGSDTQYF.

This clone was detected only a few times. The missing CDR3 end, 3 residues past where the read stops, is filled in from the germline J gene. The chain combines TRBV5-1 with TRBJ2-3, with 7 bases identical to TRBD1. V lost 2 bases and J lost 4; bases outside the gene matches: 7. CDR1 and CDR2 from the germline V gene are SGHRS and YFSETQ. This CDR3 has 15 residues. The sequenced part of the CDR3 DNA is TGCGCCAGCAGCTTAGAAGGGGGCCTGGCAGATACG. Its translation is CASSLEGGLADT. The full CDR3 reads CASSLEGGLADTQYF.

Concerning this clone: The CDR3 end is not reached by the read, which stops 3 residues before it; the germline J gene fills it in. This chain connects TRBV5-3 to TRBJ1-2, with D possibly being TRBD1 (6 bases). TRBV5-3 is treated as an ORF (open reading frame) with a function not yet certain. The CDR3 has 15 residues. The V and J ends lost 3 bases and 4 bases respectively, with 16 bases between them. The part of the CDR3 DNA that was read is TGTGCCAGAAGCTGCGACAGGTACCCCCTCTATGGC. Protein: CARSCDRYPLYG. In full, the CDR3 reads CARSCDRYPLYGYTF.

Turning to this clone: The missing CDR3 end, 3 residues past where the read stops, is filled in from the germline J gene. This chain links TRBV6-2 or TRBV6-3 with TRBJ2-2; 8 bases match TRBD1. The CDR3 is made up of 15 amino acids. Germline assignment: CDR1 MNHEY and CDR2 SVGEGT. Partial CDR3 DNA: TGTGCCAGCAGCCTCACCGGACAGGGAAATGAAAAG. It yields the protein CASSLTGQGNEK. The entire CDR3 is CASSLTGQGNEKLFF.

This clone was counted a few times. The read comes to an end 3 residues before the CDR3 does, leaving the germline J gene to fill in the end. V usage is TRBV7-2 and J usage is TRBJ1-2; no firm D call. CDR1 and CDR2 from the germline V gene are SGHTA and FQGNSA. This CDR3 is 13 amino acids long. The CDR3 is CASSRSLDNDYTF. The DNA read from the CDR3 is TGTGCCAGCAGCCGCTCTTTAGACAATGAC.

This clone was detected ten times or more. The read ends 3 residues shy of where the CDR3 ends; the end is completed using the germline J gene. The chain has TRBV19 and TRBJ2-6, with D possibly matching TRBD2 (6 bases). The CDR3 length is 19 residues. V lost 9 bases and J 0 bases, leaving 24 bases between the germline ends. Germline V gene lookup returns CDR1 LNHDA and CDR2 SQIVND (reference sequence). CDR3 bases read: TGTGCCAGCTCGGGACCCGGGGACTGGGTCAACTCTGGGGCCAACGTC. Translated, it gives CASSGPGDWVNSGANV. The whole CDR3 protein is CASSGPGDWVNSGANVLTF. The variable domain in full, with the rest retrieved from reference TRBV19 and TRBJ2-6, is DGGITQSPKYLFRKEGQNVTLSCEQNLNHDAMYWYRQDPGQGLRLIYYSQIVNDFQKGDIAEGYSVSREKKESFPLTVTSAQKNPTAFYLCASSGPGDWVNSGANVLTFGAGSRLTVL.

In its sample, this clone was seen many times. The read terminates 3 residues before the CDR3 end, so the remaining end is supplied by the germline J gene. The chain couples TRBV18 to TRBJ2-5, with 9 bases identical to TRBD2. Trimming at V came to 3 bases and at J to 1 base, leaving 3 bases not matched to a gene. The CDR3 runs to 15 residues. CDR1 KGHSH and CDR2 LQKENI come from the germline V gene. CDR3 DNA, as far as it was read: TGTGCCAGCTCACCCCTAGCGGGGACCCAAGAGACC. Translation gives CASSPLAGTQET. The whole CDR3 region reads CASSPLAGTQETQYF.

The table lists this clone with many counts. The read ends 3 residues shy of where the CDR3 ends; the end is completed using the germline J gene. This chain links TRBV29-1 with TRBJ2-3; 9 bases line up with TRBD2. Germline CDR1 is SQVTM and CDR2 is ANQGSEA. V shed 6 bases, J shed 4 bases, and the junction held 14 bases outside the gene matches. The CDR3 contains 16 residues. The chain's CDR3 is CSVGGVAGDGADTQYF. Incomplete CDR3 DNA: TGCAGCGTGGGGGGGGTAGCGGGAGATGGAGCAGATACG.

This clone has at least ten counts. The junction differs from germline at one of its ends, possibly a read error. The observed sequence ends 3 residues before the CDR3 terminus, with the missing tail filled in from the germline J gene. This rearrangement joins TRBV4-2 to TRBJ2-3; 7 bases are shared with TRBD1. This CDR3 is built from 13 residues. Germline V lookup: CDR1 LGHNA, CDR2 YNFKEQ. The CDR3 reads CASRPQGTDTQYF. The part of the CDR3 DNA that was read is TGCGCCAGCCGCCCACAGGGGACAGATACG.

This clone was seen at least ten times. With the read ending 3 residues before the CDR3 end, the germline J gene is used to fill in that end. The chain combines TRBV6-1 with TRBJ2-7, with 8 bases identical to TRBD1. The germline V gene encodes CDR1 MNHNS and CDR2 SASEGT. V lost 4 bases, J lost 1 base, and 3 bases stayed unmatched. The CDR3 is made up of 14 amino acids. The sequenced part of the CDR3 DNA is TGTGCCAGCAGTGCGGGGGACAGGTCCTACGAG. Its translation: CASSAGDRSYE. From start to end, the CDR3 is CASSAGDRSYEQYF.

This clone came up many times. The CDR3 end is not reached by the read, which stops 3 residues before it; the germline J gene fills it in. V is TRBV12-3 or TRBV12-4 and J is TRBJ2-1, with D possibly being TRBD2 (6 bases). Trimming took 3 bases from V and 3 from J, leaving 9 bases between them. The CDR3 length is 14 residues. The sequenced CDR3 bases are TGTGCCAGCAGTTTGGGGACTCACTACAATGAG. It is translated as CASSLGTHYNE. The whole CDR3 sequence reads CASSLGTHYNEQFF.

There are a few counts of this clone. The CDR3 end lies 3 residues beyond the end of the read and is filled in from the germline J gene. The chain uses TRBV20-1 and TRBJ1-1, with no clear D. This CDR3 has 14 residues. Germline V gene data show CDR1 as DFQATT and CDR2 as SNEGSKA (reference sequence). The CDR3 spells CSASPSGRADTAFF. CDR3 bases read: TGCAGTGCTAGCCCTAGCGGGAGGGCAGATACG.

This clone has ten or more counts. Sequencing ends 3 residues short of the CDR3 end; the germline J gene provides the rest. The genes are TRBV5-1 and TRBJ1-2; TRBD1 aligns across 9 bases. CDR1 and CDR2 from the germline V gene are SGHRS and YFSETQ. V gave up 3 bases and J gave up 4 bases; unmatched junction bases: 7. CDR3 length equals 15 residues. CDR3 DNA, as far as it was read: TGCGCCAGCAGCTCAGAACAGGGGGCCGGCTATGGC. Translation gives CASSSEQGAGYG. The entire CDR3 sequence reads CASSSEQGAGYGYTF.

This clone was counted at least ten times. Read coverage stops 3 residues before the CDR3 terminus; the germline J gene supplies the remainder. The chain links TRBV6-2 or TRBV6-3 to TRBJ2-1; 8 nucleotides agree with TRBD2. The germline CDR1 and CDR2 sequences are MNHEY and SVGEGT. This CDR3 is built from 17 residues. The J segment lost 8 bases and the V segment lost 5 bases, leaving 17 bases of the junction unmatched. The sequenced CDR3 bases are TGTGCCAGCAGTCGTTACTCGACTGCGGGGGGCAGGGATGAG. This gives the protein CASSRYSTAGGRDE. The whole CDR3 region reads CASSRYSTAGGRDEQFF.

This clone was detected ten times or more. The covered CDR3 bases are TGCGACCAAAGGGGACAGGGCAGAAGGAACAATGAG. Amino acids: CDQRGQGRRNNE. The complete CDR3 reads CDQRGQGRRNNEQFF. This sequence joins TRBV5-1 and TRBJ2-1, with TRBD1 matching over 9 bases. From the germline J gene comes the end of the CDR3, since the read stops 3 residues before it. The CDR3 is 15 residues long. Germline V gives CDR1 SGHRS, CDR2 YFSETQ.

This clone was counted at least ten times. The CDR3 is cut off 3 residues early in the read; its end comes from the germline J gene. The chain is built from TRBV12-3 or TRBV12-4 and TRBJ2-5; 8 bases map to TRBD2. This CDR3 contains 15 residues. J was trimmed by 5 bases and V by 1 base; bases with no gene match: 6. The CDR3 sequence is CASSLEAGAAETQYF. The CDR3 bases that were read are TGTGCCAGCAGTTTAGAAGCGGGAGCTGCGGAGACC.

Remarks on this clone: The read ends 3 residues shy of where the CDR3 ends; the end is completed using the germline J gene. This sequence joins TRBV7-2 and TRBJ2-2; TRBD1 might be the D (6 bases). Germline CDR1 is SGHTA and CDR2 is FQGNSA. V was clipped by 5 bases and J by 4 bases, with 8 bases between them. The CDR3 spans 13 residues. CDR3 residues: CASSRDITGELFF. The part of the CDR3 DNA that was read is TGTGCCAGCAGCCGGGACATCACCGGGGAG.

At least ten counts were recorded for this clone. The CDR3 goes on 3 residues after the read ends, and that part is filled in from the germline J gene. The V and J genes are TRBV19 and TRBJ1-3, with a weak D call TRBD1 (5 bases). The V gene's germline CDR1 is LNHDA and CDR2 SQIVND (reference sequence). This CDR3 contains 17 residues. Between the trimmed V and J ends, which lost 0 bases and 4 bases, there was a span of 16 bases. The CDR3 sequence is CASSIEGMRGSGNTIYF. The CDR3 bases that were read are TGTGCCAGTAGTATAGAAGGGATGAGGGGATCCGGAAACACC.

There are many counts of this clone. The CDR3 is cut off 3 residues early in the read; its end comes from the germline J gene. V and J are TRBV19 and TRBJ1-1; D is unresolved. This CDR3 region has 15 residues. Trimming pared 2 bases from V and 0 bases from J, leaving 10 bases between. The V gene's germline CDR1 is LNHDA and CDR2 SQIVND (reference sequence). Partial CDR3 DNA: TGTGCCAGTAGTATACAGGCCGCTATGAACACTGAA. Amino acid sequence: CASSIQAAMNTE. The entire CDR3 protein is CASSIQAAMNTEAFF. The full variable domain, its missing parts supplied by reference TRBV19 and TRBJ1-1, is DGGITQSPKYLFRKEGQNVTLSCEQNLNHDAMYWYRQDPGQGLRLIYYSQIVNDFQKGDIAEGYSVSREKKESFPLTVTSAQKNPTAFYLCASSIQAAMNTEAFFGQGTRLTVV.

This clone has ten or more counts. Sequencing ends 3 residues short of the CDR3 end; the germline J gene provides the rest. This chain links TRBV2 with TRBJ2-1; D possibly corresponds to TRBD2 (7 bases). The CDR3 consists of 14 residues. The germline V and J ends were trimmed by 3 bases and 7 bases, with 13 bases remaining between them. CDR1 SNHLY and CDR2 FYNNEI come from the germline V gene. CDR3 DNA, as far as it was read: TGTGCCAGCAGTGAGGGTAGGGGGGGGAATGAG. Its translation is CASSEGRGGNE. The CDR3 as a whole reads CASSEGRGGNEQFF. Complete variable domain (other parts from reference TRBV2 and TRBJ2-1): EPEVTQTPSHQVTQMGQEVILRCVPISNHLYFYWYRQILGQKVEFLVSFYNNEISEKSEIFDDQFSVERPDGSNFTLKIRSTKLEDSAMYFCASSEGRGGNEQFFGPGTRLTVL.

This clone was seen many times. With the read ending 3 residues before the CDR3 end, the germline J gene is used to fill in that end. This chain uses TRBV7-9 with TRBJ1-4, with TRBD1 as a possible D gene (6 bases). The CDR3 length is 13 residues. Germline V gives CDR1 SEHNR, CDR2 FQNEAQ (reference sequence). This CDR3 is CASSPPGGAELFF. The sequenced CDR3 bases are TGTGCCAGCAGCCCCCCCGGGGGGGCCGAA. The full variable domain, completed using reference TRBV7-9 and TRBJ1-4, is DTGVSQNPRHKITKRGQNVTFRCDPISEHNRLYWYRQTLGQGPEFLTYFQNEAQLEKSRLLSDRFSAERPKGSFSTLEIQRTEQGDSAMYLCASSPPGGAELFFGSGTQLSVL.

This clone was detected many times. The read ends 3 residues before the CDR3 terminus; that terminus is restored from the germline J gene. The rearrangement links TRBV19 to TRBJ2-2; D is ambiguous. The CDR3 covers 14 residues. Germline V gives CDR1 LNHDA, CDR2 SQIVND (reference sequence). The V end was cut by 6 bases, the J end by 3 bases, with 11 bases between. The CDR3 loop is CASSRNRDTGELFF. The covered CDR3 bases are TGTGCCAGTAGCCGAAACCGGGACACCGGGGAG.